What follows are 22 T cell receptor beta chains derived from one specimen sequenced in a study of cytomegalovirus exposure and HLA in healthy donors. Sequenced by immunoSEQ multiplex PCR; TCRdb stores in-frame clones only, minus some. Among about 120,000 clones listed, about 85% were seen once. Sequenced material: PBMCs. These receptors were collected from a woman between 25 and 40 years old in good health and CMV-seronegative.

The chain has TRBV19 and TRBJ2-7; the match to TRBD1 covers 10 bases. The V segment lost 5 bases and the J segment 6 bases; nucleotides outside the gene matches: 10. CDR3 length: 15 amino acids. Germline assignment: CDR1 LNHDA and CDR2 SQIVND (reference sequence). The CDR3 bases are TGTGCCAGTAGTGGGAGTGCGGGACAGGGGCGCGAGCAGTACTTC. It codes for CASSGSAGQGREQYF.

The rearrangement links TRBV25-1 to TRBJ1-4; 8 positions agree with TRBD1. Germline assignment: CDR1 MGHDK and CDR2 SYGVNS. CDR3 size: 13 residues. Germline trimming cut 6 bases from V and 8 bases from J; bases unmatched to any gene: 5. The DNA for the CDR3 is TGTGCCAGCAGCCGGACAGGGACCGAAAAACTGTTTTTT. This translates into CASSRTGTEKLFF.

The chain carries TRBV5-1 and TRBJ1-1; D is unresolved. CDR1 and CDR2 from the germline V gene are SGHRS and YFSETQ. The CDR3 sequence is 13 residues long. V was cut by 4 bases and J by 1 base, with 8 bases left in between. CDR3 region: CASSNSGNTEAFF. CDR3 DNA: TGCGCCAGCAGCAACTCAGGGAACACTGAAGCTTTCTTT.

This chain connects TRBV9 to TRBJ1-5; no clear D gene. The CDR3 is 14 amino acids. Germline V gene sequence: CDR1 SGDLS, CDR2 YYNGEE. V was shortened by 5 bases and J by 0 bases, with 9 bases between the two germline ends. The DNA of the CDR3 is TGTGCCAGCAGTCGAACAGCTAGCAATCAGCCCCAGCATTTT. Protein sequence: CASSRTASNQPQHF.

CDR3 sequence (DNA): TGTGCCAGCAGTAGCAGCGGGGGGCAAAATTTCTACGAGCAGTACTTC. It is translated as CASSSSGGQNFYEQYF. This chain joins TRBV27 and TRBJ2-7; 9 bases agree with TRBD2. The germline CDR1 and CDR2 sequences are MNHEY and SMNVEV (reference sequence). This CDR3 has 16 amino acids. Trimming took 5 bases from V and 3 from J; bases not matched to a gene: 11.

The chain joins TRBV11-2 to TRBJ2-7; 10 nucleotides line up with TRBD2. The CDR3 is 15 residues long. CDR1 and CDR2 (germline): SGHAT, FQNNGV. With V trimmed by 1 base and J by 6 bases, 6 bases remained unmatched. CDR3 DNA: TGTGCCAGCAGCTTAGGGTCTAGCGGGGGTATCGAGCAGTACTTC. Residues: CASSLGSSGGIEQYF.

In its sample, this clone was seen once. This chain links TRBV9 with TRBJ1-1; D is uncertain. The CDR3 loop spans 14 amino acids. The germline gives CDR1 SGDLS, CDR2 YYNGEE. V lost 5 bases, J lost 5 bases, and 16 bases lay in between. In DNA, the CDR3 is TGTGCCAGCAGTTACGACCCCGGAGGGACTGAAGCTTTCTTT. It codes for CASSYDPGGTEAFF. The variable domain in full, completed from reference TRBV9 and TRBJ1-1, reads DSGVTQTPKHLITATGQRVTLRCSPRSGDLSVYWYQQSLDQGLQFLIQYYNGEERAKGNILERFSAQQFPDLHSELNLSSLELGDSALYFCASSYDPGGTEAFFGQGTRLTVV.

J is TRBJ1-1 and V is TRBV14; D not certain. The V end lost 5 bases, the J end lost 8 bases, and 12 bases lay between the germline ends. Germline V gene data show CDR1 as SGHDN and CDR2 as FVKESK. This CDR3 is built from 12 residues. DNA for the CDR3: TGTGCCAGCAGCTCTTCCCGGGTCGAAGCTTTCTTT. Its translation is CASSSSRVEAFF.

The chain's CDR3 is CASHGQSSNYGYTF. CDR3 nucleotides: TGTGCCAGCCACGGACAGTCCTCTAACTATGGCTACACCTTC. The chain is built from TRBV6-5 and TRBJ1-2, with a tentative D call TRBD1 (6 bases). The V end was cut by 8 bases, the J end by 0 bases, with 13 bases between. The V gene's germline CDR1 is MNHEY and CDR2 SVGAGI. The CDR3 has 14 residues.

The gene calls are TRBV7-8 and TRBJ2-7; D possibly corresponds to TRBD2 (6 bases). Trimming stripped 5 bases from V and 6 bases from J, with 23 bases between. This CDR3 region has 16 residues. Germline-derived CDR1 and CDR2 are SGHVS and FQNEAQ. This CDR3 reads CASSRGGDNRAREQYF. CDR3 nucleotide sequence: TGTGCCAGCAGCCGCGGCGGGGATAATCGCGCTCGCGAGCAGTACTTC.

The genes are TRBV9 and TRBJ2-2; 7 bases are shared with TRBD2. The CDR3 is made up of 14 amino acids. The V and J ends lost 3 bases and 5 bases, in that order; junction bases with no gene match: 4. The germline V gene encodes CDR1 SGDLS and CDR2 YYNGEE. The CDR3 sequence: CASSAEGGTGELFF. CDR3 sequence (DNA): TGTGCCAGCAGCGCTGAGGGAGGGACCGGGGAGCTGTTTTTT.

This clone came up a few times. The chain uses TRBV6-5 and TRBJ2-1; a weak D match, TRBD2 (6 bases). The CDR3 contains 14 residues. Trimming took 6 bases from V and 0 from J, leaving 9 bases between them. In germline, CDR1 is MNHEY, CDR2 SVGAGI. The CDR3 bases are TGTGCCAGCAGCGGGGGTCTCTCCTACAATGAGCAGTTCTTC. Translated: CASSGGLSYNEQFF.

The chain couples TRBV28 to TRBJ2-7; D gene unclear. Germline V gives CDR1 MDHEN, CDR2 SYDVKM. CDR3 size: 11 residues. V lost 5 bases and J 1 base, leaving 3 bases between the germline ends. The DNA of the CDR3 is TGTGCCAGCAGTCATTCCTACGAGCAGTACTTC. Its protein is CASSHSYEQYF.

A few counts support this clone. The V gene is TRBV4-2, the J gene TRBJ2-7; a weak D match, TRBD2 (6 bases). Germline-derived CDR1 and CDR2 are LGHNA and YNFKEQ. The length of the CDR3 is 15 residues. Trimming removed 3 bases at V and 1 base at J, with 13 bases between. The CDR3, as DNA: TGTGCCAGCAGCCAGCTGACGGGGACTTCCTACGAGCAGTACTTC. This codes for CASSQLTGTSYEQYF.

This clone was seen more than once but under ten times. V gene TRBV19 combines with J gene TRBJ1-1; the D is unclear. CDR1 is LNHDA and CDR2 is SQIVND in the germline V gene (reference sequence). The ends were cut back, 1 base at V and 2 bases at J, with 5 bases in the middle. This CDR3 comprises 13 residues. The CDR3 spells CASSIGDNTEAFF. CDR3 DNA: TGTGCCAGTAGTATAGGAGATAACACTGAAGCTTTCTTT. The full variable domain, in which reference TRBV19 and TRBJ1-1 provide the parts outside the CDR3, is DGGITQSPKYLFRKEGQNVTLSCEQNLNHDAMYWYRQDPGQGLRLIYYSQIVNDFQKGDIAEGYSVSREKKESFPLTVTSAQKNPTAFYLCASSIGDNTEAFFGQGTRLTVV.

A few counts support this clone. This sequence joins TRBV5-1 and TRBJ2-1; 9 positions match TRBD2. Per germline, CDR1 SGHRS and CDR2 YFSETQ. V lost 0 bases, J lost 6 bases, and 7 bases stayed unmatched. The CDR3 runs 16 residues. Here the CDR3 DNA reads TGCGCCAGCAGCTTGGTAGGCGGGGGGGCAGGCAATGAGCAGTTCTTC. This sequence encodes CASSLVGGGAGNEQFF. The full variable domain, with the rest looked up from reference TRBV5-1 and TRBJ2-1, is KAGVTQTPRYLIKTRGQQVTLSCSPISGHRSVSWYQQTPGQGLQFLFEYFSETQRNKGNFPGRFSGRQFSNSRSEMNVSTLELGDSALYLCASSLVGGGAGNEQFFGPGTRLTVL.

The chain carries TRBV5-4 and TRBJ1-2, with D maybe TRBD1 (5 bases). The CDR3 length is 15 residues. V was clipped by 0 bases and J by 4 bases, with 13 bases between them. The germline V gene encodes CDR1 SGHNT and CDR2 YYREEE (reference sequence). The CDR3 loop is CASSLARGAGYGYTF. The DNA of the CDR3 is TGTGCCAGCAGCTTGGCAAGGGGCGCAGGCTATGGCTACACCTTC.

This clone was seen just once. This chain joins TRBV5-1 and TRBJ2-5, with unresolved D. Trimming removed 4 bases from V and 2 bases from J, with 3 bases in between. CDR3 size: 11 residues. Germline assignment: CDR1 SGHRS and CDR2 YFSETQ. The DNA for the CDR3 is TGCGCCAGCAGCGAGCAAGAGACCCAGTACTTC. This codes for CASSEQETQYF. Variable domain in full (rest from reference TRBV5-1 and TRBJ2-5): KAGVTQTPRYLIKTRGQQVTLSCSPISGHRSVSWYQQTPGQGLQFLFEYFSETQRNKGNFPGRFSGRQFSNSRSEMNVSTLELGDSALYLCASSEQETQYFGPGTRLLVL.

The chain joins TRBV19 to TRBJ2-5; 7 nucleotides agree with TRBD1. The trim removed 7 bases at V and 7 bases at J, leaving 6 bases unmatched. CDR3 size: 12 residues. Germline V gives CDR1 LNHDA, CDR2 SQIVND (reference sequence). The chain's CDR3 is CASIDRAGTQYF. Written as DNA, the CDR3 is TGTGCCAGTATCGACAGGGCCGGGACCCAGTACTTC.

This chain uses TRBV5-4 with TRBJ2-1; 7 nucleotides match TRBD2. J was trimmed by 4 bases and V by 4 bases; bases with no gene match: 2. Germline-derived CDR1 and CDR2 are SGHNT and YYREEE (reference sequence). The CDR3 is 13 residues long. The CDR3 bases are TGTGCCAGCAGCCCCGGGGGGTACAATGAGCAGTTCTTC. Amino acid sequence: CASSPGGYNEQFF.

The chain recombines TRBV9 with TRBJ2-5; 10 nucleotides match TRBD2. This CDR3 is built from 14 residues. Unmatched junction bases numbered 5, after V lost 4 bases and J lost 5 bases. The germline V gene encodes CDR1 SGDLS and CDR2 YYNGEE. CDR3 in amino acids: CASSSSGGRETQYF. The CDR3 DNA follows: TGTGCCAGCAGCTCTAGCGGGGGTAGGGAGACCCAGTACTTC.

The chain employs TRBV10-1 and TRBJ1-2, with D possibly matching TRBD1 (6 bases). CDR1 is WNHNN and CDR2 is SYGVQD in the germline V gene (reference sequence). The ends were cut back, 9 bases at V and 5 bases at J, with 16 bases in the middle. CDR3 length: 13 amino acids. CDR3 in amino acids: CARGHGVLYGYTF. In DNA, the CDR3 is TGCGCCAGGGGACATGGGGTTTTATATGGCTACACCTTC.